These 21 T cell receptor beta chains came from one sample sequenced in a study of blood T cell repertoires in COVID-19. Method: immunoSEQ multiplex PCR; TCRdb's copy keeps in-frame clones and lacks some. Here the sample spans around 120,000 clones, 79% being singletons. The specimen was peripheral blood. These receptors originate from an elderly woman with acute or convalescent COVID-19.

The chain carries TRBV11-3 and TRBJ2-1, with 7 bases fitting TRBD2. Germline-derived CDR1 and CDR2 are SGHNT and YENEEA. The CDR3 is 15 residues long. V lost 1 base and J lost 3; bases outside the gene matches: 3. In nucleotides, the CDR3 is TGTGCCAGCAGCTTAGCTAGCGGTAACTACAATGAGCAGTTCTTC. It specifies CASSLASGNYNEQFF.

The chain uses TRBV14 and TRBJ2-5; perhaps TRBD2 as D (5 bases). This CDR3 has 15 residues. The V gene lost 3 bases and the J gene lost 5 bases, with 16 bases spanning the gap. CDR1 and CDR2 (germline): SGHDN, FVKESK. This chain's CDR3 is CASSHPTGVRETQYF. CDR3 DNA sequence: TGTGCCAGCAGCCATCCCACCGGGGTTCGGGAGACCCAGTACTTC.

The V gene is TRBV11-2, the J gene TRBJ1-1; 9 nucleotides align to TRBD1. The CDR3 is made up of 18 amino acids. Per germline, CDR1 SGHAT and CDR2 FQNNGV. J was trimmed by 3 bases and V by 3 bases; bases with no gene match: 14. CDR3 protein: CASSFLGPLRTGDTEAFF. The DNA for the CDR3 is TGTGCCAGCAGCTTTTTAGGCCCCCTGAGGACAGGGGACACTGAAGCTTTCTTT. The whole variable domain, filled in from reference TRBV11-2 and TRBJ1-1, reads EAGVAQSPRYKIIEKRQSVAFWCNPISGHATLYWYQQILGQGPKLLIQFQNNGVVDDSQLPKDRFSAERLKGVDSTLKIQPAKLEDSAVYLCASSFLGPLRTGDTEAFFGQGTRLTVV.

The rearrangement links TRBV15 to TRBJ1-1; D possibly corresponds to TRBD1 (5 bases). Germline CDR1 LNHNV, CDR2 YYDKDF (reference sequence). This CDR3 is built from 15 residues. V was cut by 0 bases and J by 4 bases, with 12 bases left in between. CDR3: CATSRDPGGGTEAFF. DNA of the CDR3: TGTGCCACCAGCAGAGATCCGGGGGGGGGCACTGAAGCTTTCTTT.

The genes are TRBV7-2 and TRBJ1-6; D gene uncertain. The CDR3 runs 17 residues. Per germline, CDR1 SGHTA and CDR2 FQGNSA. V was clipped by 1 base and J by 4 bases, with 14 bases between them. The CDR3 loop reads CASSLDGRVLYNSPLHF. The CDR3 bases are TGTGCCAGCAGCTTAGATGGCCGGGTGCTATATAATTCACCCCTCCACTTT. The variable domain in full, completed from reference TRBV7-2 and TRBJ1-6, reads GAGVSQSPSNKVTEKGKDVELRCDPISGHTALYWYRQSLGQGLEFLIYFQGNSAPDKSGLPSDRFSAERTGGSVSTLTIQRTQQEDSAVYLCASSLDGRVLYNSPLHFGNGTRLTVT.

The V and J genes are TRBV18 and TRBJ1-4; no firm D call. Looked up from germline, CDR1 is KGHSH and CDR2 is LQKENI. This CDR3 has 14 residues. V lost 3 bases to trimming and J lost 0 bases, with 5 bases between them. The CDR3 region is CASSPGTTNEKLFF. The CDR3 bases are TGTGCCAGCTCACCCGGTACAACTAATGAAAAACTGTTTTTT.

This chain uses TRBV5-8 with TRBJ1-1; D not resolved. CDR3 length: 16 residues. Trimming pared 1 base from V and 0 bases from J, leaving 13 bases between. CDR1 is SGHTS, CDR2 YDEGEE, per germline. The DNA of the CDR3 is TGTGCCAGCAGCTTGTATCTGGGAGAAATGAACACTGAAGCTTTCTTT. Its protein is CASSLYLGEMNTEAFF. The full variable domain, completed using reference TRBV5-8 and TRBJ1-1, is EAGVTQSPTHLIKTRGQQATLRCSPISGHTSVYWYQQALGLGLQFLLWYDEGEERNRGNFPPRFSGRQFPNYSSELNVNALELEDSALYLCASSLYLGEMNTEAFFGQGTRLTVV.

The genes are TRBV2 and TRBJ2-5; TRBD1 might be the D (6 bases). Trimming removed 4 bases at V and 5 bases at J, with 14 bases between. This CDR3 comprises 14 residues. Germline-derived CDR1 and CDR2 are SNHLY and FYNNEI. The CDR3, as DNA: TGTGCCAGCAGTGCCACTAGGGGGTGGGAGACCCAGTACTTC. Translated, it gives CASSATRGWETQYF.

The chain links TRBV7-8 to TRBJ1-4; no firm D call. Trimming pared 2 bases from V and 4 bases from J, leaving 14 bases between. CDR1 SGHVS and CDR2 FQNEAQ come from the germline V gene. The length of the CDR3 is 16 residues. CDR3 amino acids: CASSLKPGRDNEKLFF. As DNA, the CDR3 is TGTGCCAGCAGCTTAAAACCTGGCCGGGATAATGAAAAACTGTTTTTT. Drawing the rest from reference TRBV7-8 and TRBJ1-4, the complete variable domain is GAGVSQSPRYKVAKRGQDVALRCDPISGHVSLFWYQQALGQGPEFLTYFQNEAQLDKSGLPSDRFFAERPEGSVSTLKIQRTQQEDSAVYLCASSLKPGRDNEKLFFGSGTQLSVL.

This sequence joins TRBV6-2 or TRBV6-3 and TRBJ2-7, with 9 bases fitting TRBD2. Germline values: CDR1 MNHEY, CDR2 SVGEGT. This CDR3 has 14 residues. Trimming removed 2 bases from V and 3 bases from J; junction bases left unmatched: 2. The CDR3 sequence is CASSYGRGGYEQYF. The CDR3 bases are TGTGCCAGCAGTTACGGGCGGGGGGGCTACGAGCAGTACTTC.

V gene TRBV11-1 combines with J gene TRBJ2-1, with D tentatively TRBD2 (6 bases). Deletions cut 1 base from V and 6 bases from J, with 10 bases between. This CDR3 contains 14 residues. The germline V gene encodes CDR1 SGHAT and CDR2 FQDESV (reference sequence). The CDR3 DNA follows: TGTGCCAGCAGCTTAGGACTAGGTCCCAATGAGCAGTTCTTC. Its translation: CASSLGLGPNEQFF.

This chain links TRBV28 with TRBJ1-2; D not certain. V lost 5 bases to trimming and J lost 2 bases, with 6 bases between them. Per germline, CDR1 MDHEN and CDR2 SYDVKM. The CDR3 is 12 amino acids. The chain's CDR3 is CASSPVNYGYTF. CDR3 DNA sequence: TGTGCCAGCAGTCCCGTGAACTATGGCTACACCTTC.

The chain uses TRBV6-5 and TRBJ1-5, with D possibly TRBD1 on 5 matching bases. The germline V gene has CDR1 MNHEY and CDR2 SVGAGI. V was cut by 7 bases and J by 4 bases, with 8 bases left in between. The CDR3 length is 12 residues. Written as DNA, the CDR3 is TGTGCCAGCATGGGGGGAAATCAGCCCCAGCATTTT. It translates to CASMGGNQPQHF.

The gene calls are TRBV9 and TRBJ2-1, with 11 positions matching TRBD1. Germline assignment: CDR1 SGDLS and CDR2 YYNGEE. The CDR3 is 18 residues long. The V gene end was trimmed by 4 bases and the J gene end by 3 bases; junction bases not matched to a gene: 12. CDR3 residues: CASSPRGTGGLDYNEQFF. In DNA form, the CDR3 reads TGTGCCAGCAGCCCCCGGGGGACAGGGGGTCTAGACTACAATGAGCAGTTCTTC.

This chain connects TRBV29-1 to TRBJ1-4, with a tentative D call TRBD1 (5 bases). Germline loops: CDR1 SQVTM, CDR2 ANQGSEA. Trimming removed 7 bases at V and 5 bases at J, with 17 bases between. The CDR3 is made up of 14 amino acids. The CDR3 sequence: CSAEGAAENEKLFF. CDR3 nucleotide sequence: TGCAGCGCCGAAGGGGCGGCAGAGAATGAAAAACTGTTTTTT.

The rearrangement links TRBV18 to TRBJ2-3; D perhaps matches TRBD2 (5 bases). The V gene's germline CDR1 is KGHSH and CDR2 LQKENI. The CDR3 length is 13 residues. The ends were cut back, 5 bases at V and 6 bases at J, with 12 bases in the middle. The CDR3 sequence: CASSGLEGDTQYF. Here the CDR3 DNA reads TGTGCCAGCTCAGGACTCGAAGGGGATACGCAGTATTTT.

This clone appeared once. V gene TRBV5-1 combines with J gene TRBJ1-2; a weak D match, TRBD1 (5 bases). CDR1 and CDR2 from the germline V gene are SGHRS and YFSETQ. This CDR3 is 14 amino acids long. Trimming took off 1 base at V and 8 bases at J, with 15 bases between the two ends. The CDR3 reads CASSLIGRAVGYTF. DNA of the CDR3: TGCGCCAGCAGCTTGATTGGCAGGGCGGTGGGCTACACCTTC. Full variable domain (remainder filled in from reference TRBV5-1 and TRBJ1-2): KAGVTQTPRYLIKTRGQQVTLSCSPISGHRSVSWYQQTPGQGLQFLFEYFSETQRNKGNFPGRFSGRQFSNSRSEMNVSTLELGDSALYLCASSLIGRAVGYTFGSGTRLTVV.

CDR3 DNA sequence: TGTGCCAGCAGTTTATTTACAGGGGGGGCTAATTCACCCCTCCACTTT. Encoded protein: CASSLFTGGANSPLHF. This chain joins TRBV28 and TRBJ1-6; TRBD1 aligns across 8 bases. The CDR3 is 16 residues long. The germline CDR1 and CDR2 sequences are MDHEN and SYDVKM. Trimming removed 1 base from V and 6 bases from J; junction bases left unmatched: 5.

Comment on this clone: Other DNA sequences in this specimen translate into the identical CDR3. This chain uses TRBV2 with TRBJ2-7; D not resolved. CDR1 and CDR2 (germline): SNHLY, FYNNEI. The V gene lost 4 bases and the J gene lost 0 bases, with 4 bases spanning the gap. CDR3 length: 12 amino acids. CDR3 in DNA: TGTGCCAGCAGTGGACTCTCCTACGAGCAGTACTTC. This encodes CASSGLSYEQYF.

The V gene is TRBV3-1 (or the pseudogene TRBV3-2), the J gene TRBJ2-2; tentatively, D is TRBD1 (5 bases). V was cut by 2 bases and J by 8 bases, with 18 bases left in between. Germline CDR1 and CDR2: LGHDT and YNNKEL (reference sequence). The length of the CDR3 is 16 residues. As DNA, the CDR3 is TGTGCCAGCAGCCAAAGGAATAGGGGCACACTGGGGGAGCTGTTTTTT. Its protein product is CASSQRNRGTLGELFF.

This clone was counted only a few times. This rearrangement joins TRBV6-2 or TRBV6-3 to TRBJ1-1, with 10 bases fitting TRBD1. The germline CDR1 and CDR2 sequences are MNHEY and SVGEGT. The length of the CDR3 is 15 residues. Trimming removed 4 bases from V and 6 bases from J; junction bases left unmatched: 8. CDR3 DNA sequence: TGTGCCAGCAGTTCTACGGACAGGGGGACTTCTGAAGCTTTCTTT. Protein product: CASSSTDRGTSEAFF.